A selection of T cell receptor beta chains follows, all from one sample in a study of T cells in tuberculosis. Libraries were prepared by immunoSEQ multiplex PCR; TCRdb keeps only in-frame clonotypes and omits some of them. The table includes more than 20,000 clones, roughly 84% detected once. The sample here was PBMCs, taken at tuberculosis diagnosis. The receptors derive from an adult with tuberculosis. Each CDR3 is given with its conserved first and last residue. The D gene is left open where the match is weak. The size of a clone is reported for some rows only, either as once, few or many, or as a class for expanded clones.

j_call | d_call | clone_size | v_call | cdr3_aa | cdr3_nt
TRBJ2-2 | . | . | TRBV5-1 | CASSTGQDTGELFF | TGCGCCAGCAGCACCGGACAAGACACCGGGGAGCTGTTTTTT
TRBJ1-1 | . | . | TRBV13 | CASSQGHNTEAFF | TGTGCCAGCAGCCAGGGACACAACACTGAAGCTTTCTTT
TRBJ2-5 | . | . | TRBV6-5 | CASTGPQGLTETQYF | TGTGCCAGTACCGGACCACAGGGATTGACGGAGACCCAGTACTTC
TRBJ2-3 | TRBD2 | . | TRBV18 | CASRSGDYTDTQYF | TGTGCCAGCCGTAGCGGGGATTACACAGATACGCAGTATTTT
TRBJ1-2 | TRBD1 | once | TRBV6-5 | CASSQPGQGRGYTF | TGTGCCAGCAGTCAACCGGGACAGGGTAGGGGCTACACCTTC
TRBJ2-3 | TRBD2 | . | TRBV9 | CASSLTSGIVTDTQYF | TGTGCCAGCAGCCTGACTAGCGGGATTGTAACAGATACGCAGTATTTT
TRBJ2-7 | TRBD1 | . | TRBV9 | CASSKAGQGLYEQYF | TGTGCCAGCAGCAAGGCGGGACAGGGATTGTACGAGCAGTACTTC
TRBJ2-2 | . | . | TRBV6-5 | CASSPTGRSTGELFF | TGTGCCAGCAGTCCGACAGGGAGGAGCACCGGGGAGCTGTTTTTT
TRBJ1-3 | . | . | TRBV30 | CAWRKSGGTFQPGPSGNTIYF | TGTGCCTGGAGAAAATCCGGGGGGACTTTTCAACCCGGCCCCTCTGGAAACACCATATATTTT
TRBJ2-3 | . | once | TRBV6-6 | CASSYSIESTDTQYF | TGTGCCAGCAGTTACTCGATAGAAAGCACAGATACGCAGTATTTT
TRBJ2-5 | . | . | TRBV29-1 | CSVEDAGETQYF | TGCAGCGTTGAAGATGCGGGGGAGACCCAGTACTTC
TRBJ2-7 | . | . | TRBV20-1 | CSATGAAEQYF | TGCAGTGCTACAGGGGCCGCCGAGCAGTACTTC
TRBJ1-1 | . | once | TRBV2 | CASSGGGAEAFF | TGTGCCAGCAGCGGGGGTGGGGCTGAAGCTTTCTTT
TRBJ1-4 | . | . | TRBV30 | CAWSVPRGSEKLFF | TGTGCCTGGAGTGTACCCAGGGGAAGTGAAAAACTGTTTTTT
TRBJ1-1 | TRBD1 | . | TRBV27 | CASSSDRDRTEAFF | TGTGCCAGCAGTTCGGACAGGGATCGTACTGAAGCTTTCTTT
TRBJ1-3 | . | . | TRBV7-9 | CASSTTLELGNTIYF | TGTGCCAGCAGCACCACTCTCGAACTAGGAAACACCATATATTTT
TRBJ2-7 | TRBD1 | . | TRBV27 | CASSSASTGGSHEQYF | TGTGCCAGCAGTTCAGCCAGCACAGGGGGCTCGCACGAGCAGTACTTC
TRBJ1-5 | . | once | TRBV30 | CAWSLNSGLNQPQHF | TGTGCCTGGAGCCTTAATTCAGGTTTAAATCAGCCCCAGCATTTT
TRBJ2-1 | TRBD2 | . | TRBV9 | CASSVGGGALDEQFF | TGTGCCAGCAGCGTAGGCGGGGGGGCCTTAGATGAGCAGTTCTTC
TRBJ1-1 | TRBD1 | once | TRBV9 | CASSDIQGARTEAFF | TGTGCCAGCAGCGACATACAGGGGGCGCGGACTGAAGCTTTCTTT
TRBJ1-1 | . | . | TRBV5-1 | CASSSLTASYTEAFF | TGCGCCAGCAGCTCCCTGACAGCATCTTACACTGAAGCTTTCTTT
TRBJ1-5 | . | . | TRBV30 | CAWSVAPQQPQHF | TGTGCCTGGAGTGTGGCCCCTCAGCAGCCCCAGCATTTT
TRBJ2-7 | . | few | TRBV4-2 | CASSQAGSTYEQYF | TGTGCCAGCAGCCAAGCGGGGTCGACATACGAGCAGTACTTC
TRBJ2-3 | TRBD2 | . | TRBV7-2 | CASSLSWRGASDTQYF | TGTGCCAGCAGCTTATCGTGGCGGGGGGCCTCAGATACGCAGTATTTT
TRBJ1-6 | . | . | TRBV27 | CASSRQKRNSPLHF | TGTGCCAGCAGCCGACAGAAGCGTAATTCACCCCTCCACTTT
TRBJ2-2 | . | . | TRBV27 | CASSRHLGLRERRTGELFF | TGTGCCAGCAGCCGCCACCTTGGATTGAGGGAAAGACGAACCGGGGAGCTGTTTTTT
TRBJ2-3 | . | . | TRBV6-5 | CASSYSRADTQYF | TGTGCCAGCAGTTACTCGAGGGCGGATACGCAGTATTTT
TRBJ1-2 | TRBD1 | . | TRBV5-1 | CASSPEQGARSYGYTF | TGCGCCAGCAGCCCTGAACAGGGGGCGCGGAGCTATGGCTACACCTTC
TRBJ2-5 | . | once | TRBV30 | CAWSAGGPETQYF | TGTGCCTGGAGTGCCGGCGGGCCGGAGACCCAGTACTTC
TRBJ2-3 | TRBD2 | once | TRBV12-5 | CASGISGSGDTQYF | TGTGCTAGTGGTATTAGCGGGAGTGGAGATACGCAGTATTTT
TRBJ1-2 | TRBD1 | . | TRBV30 | CAWSVNNRGRKGDYTF | TGTGCCTGGAGTGTAAACAACAGGGGGCGCAAAGGGGACTACACCTTC
TRBJ1-1 | . | . | TRBV5-1 | CASFSGYTEAFF | TGCGCCAGCTTCTCAGGATACACTGAAGCTTTCTTT
TRBJ1-1 | . | . | TRBV19 | CASSRQDSTEAFF | TGTGCCAGTAGTAGACAGGATAGCACTGAAGCTTTCTTT
TRBJ2-7 | TRBD2 | . | TRBV28 | CASSRTSGGYEQYF | TGTGCCAGCAGTCGGACTAGCGGGGGGTACGAGCAGTACTTC
TRBJ2-5 | TRBD2 | few | TRBV19 | CASSATSGRQETQYF | TGTGCCAGTAGTGCGACTAGCGGGAGGCAAGAGACCCAGTACTTC
TRBJ2-7 | TRBD2 | . | TRBV5-3 | CARSLDQTSGDYEQYF | TGTGCCAGAAGCTTGGACCAGACTAGCGGGGACTACGAGCAGTACTTC
TRBJ1-2 | TRBD1 | . | TRBV7-9 | CASSLVTGGLSYGYTF | TGTGCCAGCAGCTTAGTGACAGGGGGTTTGAGCTATGGCTACACCTTC
TRBJ2-1 | . | . | TRBV5-6 | CASSFTGIRVEQFF | TGTGCCAGCAGCTTTACCGGGATACGGGTTGAGCAGTTCTTC
TRBJ1-2 | . | . | TRBV28 | CASSSQAIGYGYTF | TGTGCCAGCAGTTCTCAGGCGATCGGCTATGGCTACACCTTC
TRBJ1-4 | . | . | TRBV4-1 | CASSQVILLLRGSEKLFF | TGCGCCAGCAGCCAAGTTATCCTCCTACTTCGAGGCAGTGAAAAACTGTTTTTT
TRBJ2-7 | . | . | TRBV5-6 | CASSSWDTGLDEQYF | TGTGCCAGCAGCTCTTGGGACACCGGGTTGGACGAGCAGTACTTC
TRBJ2-2 | TRBD1 | . | TRBV4-1 | CASSQLLGTEAGELFF | TGCGCCAGCAGCCAACTCCTGGGGACAGAGGCCGGGGAGCTGTTTTTT
TRBJ2-3 | TRBD2 | . | TRBV7-2 | CASSITSGGTDTQYF | TGTGCCAGCAGCATCACTAGCGGGGGCACAGATACGCAGTATTTT
TRBJ2-7 | TRBD2 | once | TRBV2 | CASSSLAGVDEQYF | TGTGCCAGCAGTTCGCTAGCGGGAGTTGACGAGCAGTACTTC